These 3 T cell receptor beta chains originate from one sample sequenced in a study of cytomegalovirus exposure and HLA in healthy donors. The PCR used 60 Vbeta and 13 Jbeta primers. The assay was immunoSEQ multiplex PCR, and TCRdb's table has in-frame clones only and misses some. The sample records around 100,000 clones, more than 65% being singletons. The specimen sequenced was PBMCs. All receptors come from a young woman in good health and CMV-seropositive.

This clone was recorded a few times. The CDR3 spells CASSLSYTAGEGYGYTF. The CDR3 bases are TGTGCCAGCAGCTTGTCATACACGGCGGGGGAAGGCTATGGCTACACCTTC. The chain uses TRBV5-6 and TRBJ1-2; maybe TRBD1 (5 bases). CDR3 size: 17 residues. CDR1 SGHDT and CDR2 YYEEEE come from the germline V gene. V gave up 1 base and J gave up 4 bases, with 20 bases separating them.

The V and J genes are TRBV28 and TRBJ2-2, with 7 bases aligning to TRBD1. Per the germline V gene, CDR1 is MDHEN and CDR2 is SYDVKM. The CDR3 loop spans 12 amino acids. With 8 bases clipped from V and 4 bases from J, the junction kept 1 base outside the gene matches. The CDR3 reads CASSGGTGELFF. In DNA form, the CDR3 reads TGTGCCAGCTCAGGGGGCACCGGGGAGCTGTTTTTT.

In this sample, this clone turned up many times. This chain links TRBV7-6 with TRBJ1-1, with D possibly being TRBD1 (6 bases). V dropped 5 bases and J dropped 1 base, with 11 bases sitting between them. Germline V lookup: CDR1 SGHVS, CDR2 FNYEAQ. CDR3 length: 14 residues. The CDR3 loop reads CASSPGHPNTEAFF. In nucleotides, the CDR3 is TGTGCCAGCAGCCCGGGACATCCGAACACTGAAGCTTTCTTT.